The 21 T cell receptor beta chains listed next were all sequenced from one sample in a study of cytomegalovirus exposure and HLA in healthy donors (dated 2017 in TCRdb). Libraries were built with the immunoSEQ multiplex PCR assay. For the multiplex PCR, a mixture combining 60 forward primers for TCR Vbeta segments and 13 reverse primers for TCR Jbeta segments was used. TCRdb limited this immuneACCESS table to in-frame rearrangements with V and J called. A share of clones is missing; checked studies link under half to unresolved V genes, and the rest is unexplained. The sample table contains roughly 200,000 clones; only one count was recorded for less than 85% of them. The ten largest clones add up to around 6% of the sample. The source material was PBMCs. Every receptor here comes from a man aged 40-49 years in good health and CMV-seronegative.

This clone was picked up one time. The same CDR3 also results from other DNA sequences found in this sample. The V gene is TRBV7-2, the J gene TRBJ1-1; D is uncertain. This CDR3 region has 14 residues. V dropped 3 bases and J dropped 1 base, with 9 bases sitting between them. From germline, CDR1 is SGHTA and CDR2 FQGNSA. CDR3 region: CASSLGARNTEAFF. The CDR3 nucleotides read TGTGCCAGCAGCTTGGGAGCGAGGAACACTGAAGCTTTCTTT.

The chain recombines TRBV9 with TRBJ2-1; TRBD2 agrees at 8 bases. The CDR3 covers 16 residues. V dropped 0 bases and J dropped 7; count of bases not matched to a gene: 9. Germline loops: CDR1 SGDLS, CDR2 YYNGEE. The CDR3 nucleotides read TGTGCCAGCAGCGTAGCTGGTAGCGGGAATTATAATGAGCAGTTCTTC. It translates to CASSVAGSGNYNEQFF. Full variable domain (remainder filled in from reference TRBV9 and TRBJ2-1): DSGVTQTPKHLITATGQRVTLRCSPRSGDLSVYWYQQSLDQGLQFLIQYYNGEERAKGNILERFSAQQFPDLHSELNLSSLELGDSALYFCASSVAGSGNYNEQFFGPGTRLTVL.

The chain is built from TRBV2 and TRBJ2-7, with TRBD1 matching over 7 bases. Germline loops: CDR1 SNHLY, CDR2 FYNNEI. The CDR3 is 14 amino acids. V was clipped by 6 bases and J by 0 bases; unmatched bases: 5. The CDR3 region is CASSRTGPSYEQYF. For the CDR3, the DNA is TGTGCCAGCAGCAGGACAGGACCCTCCTACGAGCAGTACTTC.

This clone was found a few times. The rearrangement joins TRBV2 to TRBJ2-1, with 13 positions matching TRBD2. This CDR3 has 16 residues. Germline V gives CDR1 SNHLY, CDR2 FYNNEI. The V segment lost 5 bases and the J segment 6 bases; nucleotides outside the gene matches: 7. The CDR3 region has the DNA TGTGCCAGCAGTTCTTGGACTAGCGGGAGTTCCAATGAGCAGTTCTTC. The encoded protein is CASSSWTSGSSNEQFF.

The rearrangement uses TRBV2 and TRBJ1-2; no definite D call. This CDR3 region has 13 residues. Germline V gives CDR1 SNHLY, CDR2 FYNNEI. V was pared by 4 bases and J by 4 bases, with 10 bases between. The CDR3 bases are TGTGCCAGCAGTGGATCGGGGATCTATGGCTACACCTTC. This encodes CASSGSGIYGYTF.

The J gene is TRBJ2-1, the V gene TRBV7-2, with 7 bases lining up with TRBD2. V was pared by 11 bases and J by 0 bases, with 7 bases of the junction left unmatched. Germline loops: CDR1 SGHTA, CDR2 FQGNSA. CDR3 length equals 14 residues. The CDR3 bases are TGTGCCCTGGGGCGGGGGAGCTCCTACAATGAGCAGTTCTTC. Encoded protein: CALGRGSSYNEQFF.

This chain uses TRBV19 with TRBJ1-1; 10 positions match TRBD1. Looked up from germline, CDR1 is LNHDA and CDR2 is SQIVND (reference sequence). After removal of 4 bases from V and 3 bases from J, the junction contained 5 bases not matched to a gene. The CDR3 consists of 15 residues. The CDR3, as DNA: TGTGCCAGTAGTAAAGGGACAGGGGTGTACACTGAAGCTTTCTTT. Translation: CASSKGTGVYTEAFF.

The CDR3 loop reads CASSIVGQGSSDTQYF. CDR3 coding DNA: TGTGCCAGCAGCATAGTCGGACAGGGTAGTTCAGATACGCAGTATTTT. The chain combines TRBV7-9 with TRBJ2-3, with 8 bases matching TRBD1. CDR1 and CDR2 from the germline V gene are SEHNR and FQNEAQ (reference sequence). The CDR3 is made up of 16 amino acids. Trimming at V came to 5 bases and at J to 4 bases, leaving 11 bases not matched to a gene.

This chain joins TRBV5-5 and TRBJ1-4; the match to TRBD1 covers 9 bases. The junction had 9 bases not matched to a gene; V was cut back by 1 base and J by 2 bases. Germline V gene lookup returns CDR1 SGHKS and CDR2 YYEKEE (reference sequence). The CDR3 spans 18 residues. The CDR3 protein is CASSLPGTGRLTNEKLFF. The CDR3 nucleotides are TGTGCCAGCAGCTTGCCCGGGACAGGGAGACTTACTAATGAAAAACTGTTTTTT.

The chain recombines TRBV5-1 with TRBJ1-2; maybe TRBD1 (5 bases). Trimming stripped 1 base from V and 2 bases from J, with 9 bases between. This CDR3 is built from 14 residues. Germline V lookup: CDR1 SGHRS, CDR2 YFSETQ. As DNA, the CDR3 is TGCGCCAGCAGCTTGAGGACAACGAACTATGGCTACACCTTC. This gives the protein CASSLRTTNYGYTF.

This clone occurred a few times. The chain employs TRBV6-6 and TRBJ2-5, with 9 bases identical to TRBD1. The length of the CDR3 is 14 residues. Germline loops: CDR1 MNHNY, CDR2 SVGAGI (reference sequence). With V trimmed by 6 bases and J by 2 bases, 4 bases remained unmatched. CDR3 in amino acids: CASRQGATQETQYF. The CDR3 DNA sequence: TGTGCCAGCAGACAGGGGGCGACACAAGAGACCCAGTACTTC.

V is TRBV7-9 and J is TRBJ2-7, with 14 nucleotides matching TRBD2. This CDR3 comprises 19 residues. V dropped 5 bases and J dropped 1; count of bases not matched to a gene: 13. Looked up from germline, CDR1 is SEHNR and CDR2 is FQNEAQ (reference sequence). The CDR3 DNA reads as TGTGCCAGCAGCATCCAGACTAGCGGGAGGGCCGAATTTTCCTACGAGCAGTACTTC. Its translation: CASSIQTSGRAEFSYEQYF.

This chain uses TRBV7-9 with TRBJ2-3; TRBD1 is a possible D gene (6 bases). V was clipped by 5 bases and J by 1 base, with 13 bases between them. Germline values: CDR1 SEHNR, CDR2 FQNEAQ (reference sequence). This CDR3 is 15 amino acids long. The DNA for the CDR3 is TGTGCCAGCAGCAGAGGGGACACGGGCACAGATACGCAGTATTTT. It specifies CASSRGDTGTDTQYF.

CDR3 nucleotide sequence: TGTGCCAGCAGCTCCGCGGGACTCCCGAACACTGAAGCTTTCTTT. Translated: CASSSAGLPNTEAFF. The rearrangement uses TRBV5-5 and TRBJ1-1; a weak D match, TRBD1 (5 bases). Germline V gene sequence: CDR1 SGHKS, CDR2 YYEKEE (reference sequence). Trimming removed 3 bases from V and 1 base from J, with 13 bases in between. This CDR3 has 15 amino acids. The entire variable domain, with the rest obtained from reference TRBV5-5 and TRBJ1-1, is as follows: DAGVTQSPTHLIKTRGQQVTLRCSPISGHKSVSWYQQVLGQGPQFIFQYYEKEERGRGNFPDRFSARQFPNYSSELNVNALLLGDSALYLCASSSAGLPNTEAFFGQGTRLTVV.

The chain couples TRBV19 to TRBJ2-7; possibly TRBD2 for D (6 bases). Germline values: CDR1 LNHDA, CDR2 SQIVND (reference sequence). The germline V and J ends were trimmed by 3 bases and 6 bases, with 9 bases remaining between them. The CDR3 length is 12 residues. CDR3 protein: CASSMGLFEQYF. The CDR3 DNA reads TGTGCCAGTAGTATGGGACTCTTCGAGCAGTACTTC.

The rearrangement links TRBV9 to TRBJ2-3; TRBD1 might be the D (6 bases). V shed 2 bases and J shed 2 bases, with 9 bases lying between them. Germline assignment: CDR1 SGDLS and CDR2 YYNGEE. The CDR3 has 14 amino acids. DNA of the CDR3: TGTGCCAGCAGCGTTGGACAGATCACAGATACGCAGTATTTT. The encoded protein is CASSVGQITDTQYF.

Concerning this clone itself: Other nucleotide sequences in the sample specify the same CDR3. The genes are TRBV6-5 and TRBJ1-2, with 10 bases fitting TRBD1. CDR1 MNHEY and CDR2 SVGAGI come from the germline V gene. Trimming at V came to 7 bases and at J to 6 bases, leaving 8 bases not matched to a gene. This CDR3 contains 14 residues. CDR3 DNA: TGTGCCAGCACTCTGGACAGGGGGAGTGATGGCTACACCTTC. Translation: CASTLDRGSDGYTF.

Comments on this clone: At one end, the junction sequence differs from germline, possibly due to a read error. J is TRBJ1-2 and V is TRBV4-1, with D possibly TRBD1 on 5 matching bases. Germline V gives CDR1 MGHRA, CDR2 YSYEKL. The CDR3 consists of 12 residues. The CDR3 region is CASSQEAEGPRF. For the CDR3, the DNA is TGCGCCAGCAGCCAAGAGGCGGAGGGGCCCCGCTTC.

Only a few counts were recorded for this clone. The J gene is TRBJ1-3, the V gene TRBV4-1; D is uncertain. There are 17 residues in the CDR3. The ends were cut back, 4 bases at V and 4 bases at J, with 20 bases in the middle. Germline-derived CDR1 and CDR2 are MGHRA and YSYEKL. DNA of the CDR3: TGCGCCAGCAGCCGGGGAGGGATCGTTACCCCGGGAAACACCATATATTTT. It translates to CASSRGGIVTPGNTIYF.

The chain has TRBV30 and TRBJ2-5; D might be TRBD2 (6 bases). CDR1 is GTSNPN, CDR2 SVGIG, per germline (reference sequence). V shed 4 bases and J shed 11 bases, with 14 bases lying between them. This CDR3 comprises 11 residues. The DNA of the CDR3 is TGTGCCTGGACCGGACCGGGGGAGCAGTACTTC. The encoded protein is CAWTGPGEQYF. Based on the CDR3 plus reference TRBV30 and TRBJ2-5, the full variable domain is SQTIHQWPATLVQPVGSPLSLECTVEGTSNPNLYWYRQAAGRGLQLLFYSVGIGQISSEVPQNLSASRPQDRQFILSSKKLLLSDSGFYLCAWTGPGEQYFGPGTRLLVL.

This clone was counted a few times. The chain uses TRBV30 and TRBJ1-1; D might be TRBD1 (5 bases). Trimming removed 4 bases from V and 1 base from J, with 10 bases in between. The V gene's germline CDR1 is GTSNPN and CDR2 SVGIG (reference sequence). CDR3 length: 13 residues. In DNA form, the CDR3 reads TGTGCCTGGACCATGACAGCGAACACTGAAGCTTTCTTT. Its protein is CAWTMTANTEAFF.